This T cell receptor beta chain was profiled in a study of CD8 T cells in Susac syndrome. With random hexamers, about 0.45 to 1 ug RNA was reverse transcribed. By means of immunoSEQ multiplex PCR, TCR beta CDR3 spanning 54 Vbeta and 13 Jbeta underwent amplification. TCRdb fed the immunoSEQ multiplex PCR reads into MiXCR, producing one record per CDR3 protein. The sample holds 180,000 or so distinct CDR3 sequences, around 94% seen once. The CDR3 runs to 14 residues. Per germline, CDR1 SNHLY and CDR2 FYNNEI. Trimming stripped 7 bases from V and 0 bases from J, with 13 bases between. Study-wide results and limits: The relatively small number of individuals in the TCR sequencing and HLA analysis was acknowledged by the study.

Regarding this clonotype: The antigen remains unidentified.

The authors sequenced TCR beta from blood CD8+ and CD4+ T cells. Negative isolation yielded CD4+ and CD8+ T cells, and FACS enriched TEMRA cells. V is TRBV2 and J is TRBJ2-7; D might be TRBD1 or TRBD2, each matching 5 bases. This TCR came from a human donor in good health. The sequencing sample was made of CD4+ T cells from PBMCs. CDR3 coding DNA: TGTGCCAGCAAGGGACCGTCGAACTCCTACGAGCAGTACTTC. Its translation: CASKGPSNSYEQYF.